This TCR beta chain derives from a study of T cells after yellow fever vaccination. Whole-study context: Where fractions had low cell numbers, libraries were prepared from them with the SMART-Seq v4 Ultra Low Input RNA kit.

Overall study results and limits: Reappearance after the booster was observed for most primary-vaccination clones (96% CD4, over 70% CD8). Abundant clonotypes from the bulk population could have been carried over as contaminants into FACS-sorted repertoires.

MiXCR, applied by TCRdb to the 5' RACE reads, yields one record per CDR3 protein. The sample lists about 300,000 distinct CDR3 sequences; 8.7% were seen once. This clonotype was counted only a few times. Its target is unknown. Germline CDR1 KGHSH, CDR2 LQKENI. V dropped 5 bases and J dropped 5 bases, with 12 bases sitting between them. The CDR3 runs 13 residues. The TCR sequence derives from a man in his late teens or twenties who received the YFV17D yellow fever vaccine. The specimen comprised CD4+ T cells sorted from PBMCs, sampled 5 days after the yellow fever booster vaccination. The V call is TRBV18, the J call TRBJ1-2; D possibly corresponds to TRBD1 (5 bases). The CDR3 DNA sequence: TGTGCCAGCTCAATCGACAGAAGTTATGGCTACACCTTC. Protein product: CASSIDRSYGYTF.